The 10 T cell receptor beta chains reported below all come from one sample, sequenced in a study of cytomegalovirus exposure and HLA in healthy donors. Amplification used 60 Vbeta primers and 13 Jbeta primers. Here immunoSEQ multiplex PCR was the method, and the copy in TCRdb shows in-frame clones only, minus some. The sample includes about 120,000 clones, over 65% of them seen just once. Material for sequencing was PBMCs. The receptors here all came from a man between 18 and 35 years old in good health and CMV-seronegative.

This chain links TRBV19 with TRBJ1-4, with 7 bases lining up with TRBD1. The trim removed 9 bases at V and 4 bases at J, leaving 8 bases unmatched. Per the germline V gene, CDR1 is LNHDA and CDR2 is SQIVND (reference sequence). The CDR3 sequence is 14 residues long. The CDR3 region has the DNA TGTGCCAGCCAGCGTGGGACAGTTAATGAAAAACTGTTTTTT. Protein product: CASQRGTVNEKLFF.

The J gene is TRBJ1-1, the V gene TRBV5-6; 9 bases agree with TRBD1. J lost 4 bases, V lost 1 base, and 8 bases had no gene match. This CDR3 has 16 amino acids. Germline V lookup: CDR1 SGHDT, CDR2 YYEEEE. CDR3 region: CASSLTPTGGSTEAFF. The CDR3 nucleotides are TGTGCCAGCAGCTTGACCCCGACAGGGGGGAGCACTGAAGCTTTCTTT.

Note on this clone: At one boundary the junction diverges from the germline segment, which might be a read error. The chain links TRBV7-9 to TRBJ1-1; D call uncertain. The CDR3 has 13 amino acids. CDR1 SEHNR and CDR2 FQNEAQ come from the germline V gene (reference sequence). This CDR3 reads CSSSLLVNTEAFF. CDR3 nucleotides: TGTTCCAGCAGCTTATTAGTGAACACTGAAGCTTTCTTT. The variable domain in full, with the rest retrieved from reference TRBV7-9 and TRBJ1-1, is DTGVSQNPRHKITKRGQNVTFRCDPISEHNRLYWYRQTLGQGPEFLTYFQNEAQLEKSRLLSDRFSAERPKGSFSTLEIQRTEQGDSAMYLCSSSLLVNTEAFFGQGTRLTVV.

This chain joins TRBV10-3 and TRBJ2-1, with 8 bases aligning to TRBD2. The CDR3 sequence is 13 residues long. The trim removed 6 bases at V and 9 bases at J, leaving 7 bases unmatched. Per the germline V gene, CDR1 is ENHRY and CDR2 is SYGVKD. As DNA, the CDR3 is TGTGCCATCAGAGACGGGGGGGAGGCTGAGCAGTTCTTC. Its protein product is CAIRDGGEAEQFF.

The chain joins TRBV10-1 to TRBJ2-7; 7 bases match TRBD1. V lost 9 bases, J lost 6 bases, and 11 bases stayed unmatched. The CDR3 sequence is 13 residues long. Germline CDR1 is WNHNN and CDR2 is SYGVQD (reference sequence). The CDR3 spells CARAGTVQFEQYF. In DNA, the CDR3 is TGCGCCAGGGCCGGGACAGTCCAATTCGAGCAGTACTTC.

The rearrangement links TRBV5-8 to TRBJ2-6, with 10 nucleotides matching TRBD1. Germline values: CDR1 SGHTS, CDR2 YDEGEE. The CDR3 is 17 residues long. With V trimmed by 7 bases and J by 2 bases, 9 bases remained unmatched. This CDR3 reads CASGQGDVLAGANVLTF. The CDR3 DNA reads as TGTGCCAGCGGACAGGGGGATGTCTTAGCTGGGGCCAACGTCCTGACTTTC.

This chain links TRBV5-4 with TRBJ2-3, with D perhaps TRBD2 (5 bases). Germline lookup yields CDR1 SGHNT and CDR2 YYREEE (reference sequence). Between the trimmed V and J ends, which lost 7 bases and 1 base, there was a span of 7 bases. CDR3 size: 12 residues. The CDR3, as DNA: TGTGCCAGCCAAGCGGGCACAGATACGCAGTATTTT. This codes for CASQAGTDTQYF. Full variable domain (missing parts from reference TRBV5-4 and TRBJ2-3): ETGVTQSPTHLIKTRGQQVTLRCSSQSGHNTVSWYQQALGQGPQFIFQYYREEENGRGNFPPRFSGLQFPNYSSELNVNALELDDSALYLCASQAGTDTQYFGPGTRLTVL.

V usage is TRBV10-2 and J usage is TRBJ2-3; D uncertain. V lost 7 bases and J 6 bases, leaving 8 bases between the germline ends. Germline-derived CDR1 and CDR2 are WSHSY and SAAADI. The CDR3 runs 11 residues. Here the CDR3 reads CASTQADTQYF. The CDR3 nucleotides are TGCGCCAGCACCCAAGCGGATACGCAGTATTTT.

This clone was observed a single time. The J gene is TRBJ2-7, the V gene TRBV5-6; D is uncertain. Trimming removed 4 bases at V and 7 bases at J, with 15 bases between. The CDR3 has 13 residues. Germline V gene lookup returns CDR1 SGHDT and CDR2 YYEEEE. CDR3 sequence: CASSLSGAKEQYF. The CDR3 DNA reads as TGTGCCAGCAGCCTCTCAGGTGCCAAGGAGCAGTACTTC.

V is TRBV4-2 and J is TRBJ1-5; 9 bases map to TRBD1. Unmatched junction bases numbered 5, after V lost 1 base and J lost 7 bases. The CDR3 extends over 15 amino acids. Germline-derived CDR1 and CDR2 are LGHNA and YNFKEQ. The CDR3 coding sequence is TGTGCCAGCAGCCAAGCTCCGGGACAGGGCCAGCCCCAGCATTTT. Protein product: CASSQAPGQGQPQHF.